This TCR beta chain stems from a study of T cell changes during pregnancy in multiple sclerosis. The sample holds a few counts of this clone. The protocol was immunoSEQ multiplex PCR, while the TCRdb copy is restricted to in-frame clones and leaves out a portion. The sample contains 37,000 or so clones, over 90% of which appear only once. The CDR3 is 14 residues long. Germline CDR1 is MNHEY and CDR2 is SVGAGI. V lost 0 bases, J lost 0 bases, and 5 bases lay in between. The V and J genes are TRBV6-5 and TRBJ1-1; D gene ambiguous. The sample was CD4+ T cells from peripheral blood mononuclear cells, taken in the second trimester of pregnancy. This clonotype originated in a female donor with multiple sclerosis, enrolled in a pregnancy study. The CDR3 spells CASSYSSMNTEAFF. In DNA form, the CDR3 reads TGTGCCAGCAGTTACTCGAGTATGAACACTGAAGCTTTCTTT.